The 26 T cell receptor beta chains below were found in one sample sequenced in a study of CD8+CD57+ T cells in acquired aplastic anemia. Sequenced patients had shown CD8+CD57+ cell expansion by flow cytometry. Profiling of TCR beta VDJ combinations and CDR3 sequences used genomic DNA as template. TCRdb reprocessed the reads via MiXCR and lists one record per CDR3 protein. The sample carries about half a million distinct CDR3 sequences, around 33% recorded once. The specimen was sorted CD4+, CD8+, or CD8+CD57+ T cells (not recorded which) from PBMCs. The receptors were gathered from a human donor with aplastic anemia.

This rearrangement joins TRBV20-1 to TRBJ2-3; TRBD1 aligns across 7 bases. The CDR3 runs 15 residues. V lost 6 bases to trimming and J lost 0 bases; unmatched junction nucleotides: 9. The V gene's germline CDR1 is DFQATT and CDR2 SNEGSKA (reference sequence). The CDR3 DNA follows: TGCAGTGCCCAAAGGGACAGAGATAGCACAGATACGCAGTATTTT. Its translation: CSAQRDRDSTDTQYF.

This clonotype has at least ten counts. The rearrangement joins TRBV2 to TRBJ2-5; TRBD2 matches 7 bases. J was trimmed by 0 bases and V by 3 bases; bases with no gene match: 4. The CDR3 length is 15 residues. The germline V gene encodes CDR1 SNHLY and CDR2 FYNNEI. The CDR3 region is CASSEVAGNQETQYF. DNA for the CDR3: TGTGCCAGCAGTGAGGTAGCGGGTAACCAAGAGACCCAGTACTTC.

In its sample, this clonotype was seen a few times. V usage is TRBV6-1 and J usage is TRBJ2-7, with D possibly TRBD2 on 5 matching bases. The V gene's germline CDR1 is MNHNS and CDR2 SASEGT. V was shortened by 10 bases and J by 2 bases, with 15 bases between the two germline ends. The CDR3 covers 13 residues. CDR3 DNA sequence: TGTGCCATCTCAATAGCGCATGCCTACGAGCAGTACTTC. Its protein product is CAISIAHAYEQYF.

The genes are TRBV15 and TRBJ1-6; 9 bases align to TRBD1. Germline CDR1 and CDR2: LNHNV and YYDKDF (reference sequence). V lost 8 bases, J lost 7 bases, and 6 bases stayed unmatched. The CDR3 has 14 residues. The CDR3 reads CATGRTGENSPLHF. In nucleotides, the CDR3 is TGTGCCACCGGACGGACAGGGGAAAATTCACCCCTCCACTTT.

This chain uses TRBV11-2 with TRBJ1-1; weak D call: TRBD1 (6 bases). With 1 base removed from V and 2 bases from J, the gap between germline ends came to 14 bases. CDR3 length equals 16 residues. Germline V gene sequence: CDR1 SGHAT, CDR2 FQNNGV. The CDR3 nucleotides are TGTGCCAGCAGCTTAGGTCAGGGGACTGTTAACACTGAAGCTTTCTTT. This codes for CASSLGQGTVNTEAFF.

The chain links TRBV29-1 to TRBJ2-3, with D uncertain. The CDR3 length is 10 residues. The V end lost 8 bases, the J end lost 1 base, and 4 bases lay between the germline ends. The germline V gene has CDR1 SQVTM and CDR2 ANQGSEA. CDR3 nucleotides: TGCAGCCGTCGCACAGATACGCAGTATTTT. This sequence encodes CSRRTDTQYF.

The chain couples TRBV27 to TRBJ2-3, with 10 nucleotides matching TRBD1. CDR3 length: 16 residues. The trim removed 2 bases at V and 5 bases at J, leaving 7 bases unmatched. The germline gives CDR1 MNHEY, CDR2 SMNVEV (reference sequence). The DNA of the CDR3 is TGTGCCAGCAGTTTACCCGGGACAGGGGAAATAGATACGCAGTATTTT. This translates into CASSLPGTGEIDTQYF.

This clonotype was observed at least ten times. The chain uses TRBV2 and TRBJ2-7; 13 positions agree with TRBD2. After removal of 1 base from V and 5 bases from J, the junction contained 5 bases not matched to a gene. The CDR3 spans 16 residues. Germline V gene data show CDR1 as SNHLY and CDR2 as FYNNEI. CDR3 in DNA: TGTGCCAGCAGTGAAGGGACTAGCGGGAGAAGGCACGAGCAGTACTTC. This codes for CASSEGTSGRRHEQYF.

The chain carries TRBV5-1 and TRBJ1-3; D is undetermined. Trimming shortened V by 0 bases and J by 3 bases, and 16 bases separated the two germline ends. CDR1 is SGHRS, CDR2 YFSETQ, per germline. The CDR3 is made up of 17 amino acids. CDR3 amino acids: CASSLEGLAEFGNTIYF. DNA of the CDR3: TGCGCCAGCAGCTTGGAGGGCCTCGCCGAATTTGGAAACACCATATATTTT.

This clonotype was seen more than once but under ten times. The rearrangement uses TRBV25-1 and TRBJ2-7, with a weak D call TRBD2 (6 bases). The V end was cut by 4 bases, the J end by 3 bases, with 10 bases between. The germline V gene has CDR1 MGHDK and CDR2 SYGVNS. The CDR3 is 13 amino acids. The chain's CDR3 is CASSARGSYEQYF. The CDR3 DNA is TGTGCCAGCAGTGCACGGGGGAGCTACGAGCAGTACTTC.

The rearrangement uses TRBV11-1 and TRBJ2-3; 8 bases are shared with TRBD2. J was trimmed by 1 base and V by 5 bases; bases with no gene match: 8. Germline values: CDR1 SGHAT, CDR2 FQDESV (reference sequence). The CDR3 has 16 amino acids. CDR3 residues: CASSRTAGVGTDTQYF. CDR3 DNA: TGTGCCAGCAGCCGGACAGCGGGAGTTGGCACAGATACGCAGTATTTT. Drawing the rest from reference TRBV11-1 and TRBJ2-3, the complete variable domain is EAEVAQSPRYKITEKSQAVAFWCDPISGHATLYWYRQILGQGPELLVQFQDESVVDDSQLPKDRFSAERLKGVDSTLKIQPAELGDSAMYLCASSRTAGVGTDTQYFGPGTRLTVL.

In this sample, this clonotype turned up many times. The rearrangement links TRBV7-3 to TRBJ1-6; D is unclear. Germline V gene lookup returns CDR1 SGHTA and CDR2 FQGTGA. Trimming removed 3 bases from V and 9 bases from J, with 12 bases in between. There are 14 residues in the CDR3. CDR3 sequence (DNA): TGTGCCAGCAGCTTTGGCGGGAGTGCTTCACCCCTCCACTTT. Its translation: CASSFGGSASPLHF.

This clonotype was counted many times. The V call is TRBV20-1, the J call TRBJ2-1; 10 bases fit TRBD2. Trimming cost V 6 bases and J 5 bases; bases outside gene matches: 7. The CDR3 length is 14 residues. CDR1 is DFQATT, CDR2 SNEGSKA, per germline (reference sequence). Here the CDR3 reads CSASVAGGHNEQFF. CDR3 DNA: TGCAGTGCCTCGGTAGCGGGGGGACACAATGAGCAGTTCTTC.

This clonotype was detected only a few times. This sequence joins TRBV11-1 and TRBJ2-1, with 8 bases lining up with TRBD2. With V trimmed by 5 bases and J by 0 bases, 6 bases remained unmatched. CDR1 and CDR2 from the germline V gene are SGHAT and FQDESV (reference sequence). CDR3 length equals 16 residues. CDR3 amino acids: CASSPGTRDSYNEQFF. CDR3 coding DNA: TGTGCCAGCAGCCCTGGGACTAGGGACTCCTACAATGAGCAGTTCTTC.

This clonotype came up a few times. The chain has TRBV25-1 and TRBJ2-3; 7 bases match TRBD2. V was clipped by 5 bases and J by 4 bases; unmatched bases: 18. The CDR3 sequence is 18 residues long. Germline values: CDR1 MGHDK, CDR2 SYGVNS. CDR3 sequence (DNA): TGTGCCAGCAGTTTAAGCTCCCAGGCGGGAGTGTTGCCAGATACGCAGTATTTT. This codes for CASSLSSQAGVLPDTQYF.

This clonotype was picked up a small number of times. V gene TRBV27 combines with J gene TRBJ1-2; possibly TRBD1 for D (5 bases). Trimming took 10 bases from V and 4 from J, leaving 16 bases between them. In germline, CDR1 is MNHEY, CDR2 SMNVEV (reference sequence). CDR3 size: 13 residues. As DNA, the CDR3 is TGTGCCACTGGGCAGGGCACTACCTATGGCTACACCTTC. This codes for CATGQGTTYGYTF.

V gene TRBV10-3 combines with J gene TRBJ2-5; D possibly corresponds to TRBD2 (6 bases). This CDR3 has 19 amino acids. Trimming shortened V by 7 bases and J by 3 bases, and 30 bases separated the two germline ends. The germline CDR1 and CDR2 sequences are ENHRY and SYGVKD. This CDR3 is CAIIPRKNSGRRGEETQYF. The CDR3 region has the DNA TGTGCCATCATTCCCCGAAAGAACAGTGGGAGGAGGGGCGAAGAGACCCAGTACTTC.

The J gene is TRBJ2-5, the V gene TRBV2; D is unclear. V lost 7 bases and J lost 6, with 24 bases in between. Germline V gene data show CDR1 as SNHLY and CDR2 as FYNNEI. This CDR3 comprises 16 residues. The CDR3 here is CASIPPVVGGVKTQYF. The CDR3 bases are TGTGCCAGCATCCCGCCAGTAGTAGGCGGTGTCAAGACCCAGTACTTC.

The chain uses TRBV19 and TRBJ1-1, with D possibly being TRBD1 (5 bases). This CDR3 spans 17 amino acids. The V gene's germline CDR1 is LNHDA and CDR2 SQIVND (reference sequence). V shed 5 bases and J shed 5 bases, with 24 bases lying between them. CDR3 protein: CASSLQTLRGGETEAFF. The CDR3 DNA reads TGTGCCAGTAGTCTTCAAACCCTCCGTGGGGGGGAGACTGAAGCTTTCTTT. Using reference TRBV19 and TRBJ1-1 for the parts outside the CDR3, the full variable domain is DGGITQSPKYLFRKEGQNVTLSCEQNLNHDAMYWYRQDPGQGLRLIYYSQIVNDFQKGDIAEGYSVSREKKESFPLTVTSAQKNPTAFYLCASSLQTLRGGETEAFFGQGTRLTVV.

The chain links TRBV7-3 to TRBJ2-1; D gene unclear. Germline V gene data show CDR1 as SGHTA and CDR2 as FQGTGA. The CDR3 length is 16 residues. V lost 2 bases to trimming and J lost 1 base, with 12 bases between them. The CDR3 nucleotides read TGTGCCAGCAGCTTAGAGGCCGGCCCTTCCTACAATGAGCAGTTCTTC. It yields the protein CASSLEAGPSYNEQFF.

About this clonotype: A junction end diverges from the germline sequence, so it may reflect a read error. The chain carries TRBV12-3 or TRBV12-4 and TRBJ1-5, with 7 bases that match TRBD1. The CDR3 contains 16 residues. This chain's CDR3 is CASRTLYQGGDQPQHF. DNA of the CDR3: TGTGCCAGCAGGACGCTATACCAGGGGGGCGATCAGCCTCAGCATTTT.

The table lists this clonotype with many counts. This chain connects TRBV29-1 to TRBJ2-1; tentative D call: TRBD2 (6 bases). Per germline, CDR1 SQVTM and CDR2 ANQGSEA. The CDR3 is 12 amino acids. V lost 7 bases, J lost 4 bases, and 11 bases lay in between. DNA of the CDR3: TGCAGCGGGGGCGGGATGTACAATGAGCAGTTCTTC. Translating it yields CSGGGMYNEQFF.

This clonotype showed up just a few times. Possible read error: a much larger clone is one base away. This sequence joins TRBV15 and TRBJ2-2; 10 positions agree with TRBD1. Germline lookup yields CDR1 LNHNV and CDR2 YYDKDF (reference sequence). This CDR3 is built from 15 residues. The CDR3 loop is CATSRGTGDNGELLF. As DNA, the CDR3 is TGTGCCACCAGCAGGGGGACAGGGGATAACGGGGAGCTGCTTTTT.

This clonotype has only a few counts. J is TRBJ2-3 and V is TRBV29-1; D is unresolved. Germline V gives CDR1 SQVTM, CDR2 ANQGSEA. The V end was cut by 2 bases, the J end by 4 bases, with 16 bases between. The CDR3 has 15 residues. CDR3 nucleotides: TGCAGCGTTGAACAGTTAGCCCAAAATTCAGATACGCAGTATTTT. Its protein product is CSVEQLAQNSDTQYF.

This clonotype was counted at least ten times. The rearrangement joins TRBV7-9 to TRBJ2-7; D may be TRBD2 (5 bases). The CDR3 consists of 13 residues. CDR1 is SEHNR and CDR2 is FQNEAQ in the germline V gene (reference sequence). The V end was cut by 0 bases, the J end by 2 bases, with 5 bases between. The CDR3 coding sequence is TGTGCCAGCAGCTTAGCGGGAGCCTACGAGCAGTACTTC. This codes for CASSLAGAYEQYF.

This clonotype was observed once. A much more abundant neighbour one base away suggests this may be a read error. V and J are TRBV19 and TRBJ2-1; D remains unclear. Germline V gene data show CDR1 as LNHDA and CDR2 as SQIVND (reference sequence). This CDR3 has 11 residues. CDR3 nucleotide sequence: TGTGCCAGTAGTACTTACAATGAGCAGCTCTTC. This translates into CASSTYNEQLF.